The entry that follows covers one TCR beta chain sequence. Its antigen is undetermined. The CDR3 totals 16 residues. Germline V CDR1 and CDR2: SGHAT, FQNNGV. Germline trimming cut 4 bases from V and 0 bases from J; bases unmatched to any gene: 2. TCR beta CDR3 regions were amplified from RNA. Primed by the HTBI set, a first-round RT-PCR was run on the TCR CDR3. TCRdb passed the multiplex PCR reads through MiXCR, listing each CDR3 protein once. The data contain hundreds of thousands of distinct CDR3 sequences, around 20% of them seen just once; the ten biggest clones take up about 35%. This entry comes from a study of T cells in Graves' hyperthyroidism and ophthalmopathy. Study-wide findings and caveats: The majority of expanded thyroid clonotypes above 0.001 also appeared in blood. Ophthalmopathy prediction by the model preceded onset by a median about 6 months.

The source of the PBMCs was 10 ml of fresh peripheral blood. The sample comprised blood. The chain recombines TRBV11-2 with TRBJ2-1, with 11 bases aligning to TRBD1. The TCR originated in a man aged 25 to 40 with Graves' ophthalmopathy. DNA for the CDR3: TGTGCCAGCAGCTGGACAGGGGGCTCCTCCTACAATGAGCAGTTCTTC. Its translation: CASSWTGGSSYNEQFF.